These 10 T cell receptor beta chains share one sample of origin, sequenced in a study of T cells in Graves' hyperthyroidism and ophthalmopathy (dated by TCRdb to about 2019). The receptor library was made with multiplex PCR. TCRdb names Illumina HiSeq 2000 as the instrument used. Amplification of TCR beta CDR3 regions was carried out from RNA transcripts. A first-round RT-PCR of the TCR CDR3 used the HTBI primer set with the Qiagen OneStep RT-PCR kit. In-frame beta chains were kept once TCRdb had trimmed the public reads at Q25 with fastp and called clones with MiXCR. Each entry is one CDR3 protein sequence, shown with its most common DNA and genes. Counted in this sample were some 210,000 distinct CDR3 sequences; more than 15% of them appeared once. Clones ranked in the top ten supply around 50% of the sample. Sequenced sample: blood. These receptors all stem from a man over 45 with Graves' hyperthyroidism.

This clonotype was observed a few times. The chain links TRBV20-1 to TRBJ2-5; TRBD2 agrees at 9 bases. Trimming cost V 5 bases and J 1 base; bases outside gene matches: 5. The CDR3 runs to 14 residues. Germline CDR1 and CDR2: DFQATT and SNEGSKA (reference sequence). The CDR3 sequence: CSASLAGTQETQYF. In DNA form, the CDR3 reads TGCAGTGCTTCCCTAGCGGGAACCCAAGAGACCCAGTACTTC.

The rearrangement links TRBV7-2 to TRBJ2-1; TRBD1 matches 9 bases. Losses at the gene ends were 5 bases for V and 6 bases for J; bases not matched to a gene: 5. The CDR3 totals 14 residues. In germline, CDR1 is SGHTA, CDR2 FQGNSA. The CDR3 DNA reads TGTGCCAGCAGCGCGGGACAGGGTATCAATGAGCAGTTCTTC. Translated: CASSAGQGINEQFF.

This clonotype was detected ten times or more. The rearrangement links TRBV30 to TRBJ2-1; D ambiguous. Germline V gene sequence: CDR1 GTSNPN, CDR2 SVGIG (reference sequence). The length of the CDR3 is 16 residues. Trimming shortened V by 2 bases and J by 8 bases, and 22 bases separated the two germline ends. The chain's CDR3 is CAWSSDRDPPYDEQFF. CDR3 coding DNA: TGTGCCTGGAGTTCCGATCGAGACCCCCCTTACGATGAGCAGTTCTTC.

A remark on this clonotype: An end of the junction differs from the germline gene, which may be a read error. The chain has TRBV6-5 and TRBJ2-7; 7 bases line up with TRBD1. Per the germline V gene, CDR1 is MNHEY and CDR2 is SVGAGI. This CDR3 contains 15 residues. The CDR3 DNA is TGTGCCAGCAGTTACTCAGCAGGGGGTCTAAGCGAGCAGTGCTTC. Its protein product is CASSYSAGGLSEQCF.

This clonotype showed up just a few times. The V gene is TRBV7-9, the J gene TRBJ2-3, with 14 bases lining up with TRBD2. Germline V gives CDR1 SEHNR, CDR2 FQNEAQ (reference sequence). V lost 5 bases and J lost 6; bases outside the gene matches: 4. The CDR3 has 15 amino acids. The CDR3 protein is CASSNRLAGGDTQYF. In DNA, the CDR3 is TGTGCCAGCAGCAACCGACTAGCGGGAGGGGATACGCAGTATTTT.

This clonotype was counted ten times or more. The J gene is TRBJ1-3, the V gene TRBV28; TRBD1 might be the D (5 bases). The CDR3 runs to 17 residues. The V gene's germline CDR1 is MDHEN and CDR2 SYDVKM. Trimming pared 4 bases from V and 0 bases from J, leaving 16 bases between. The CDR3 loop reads CASSSPSTVTSGNTIYF. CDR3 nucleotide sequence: TGTGCCAGCAGTTCACCTTCGACAGTCACCTCTGGAAACACCATATATTTT.

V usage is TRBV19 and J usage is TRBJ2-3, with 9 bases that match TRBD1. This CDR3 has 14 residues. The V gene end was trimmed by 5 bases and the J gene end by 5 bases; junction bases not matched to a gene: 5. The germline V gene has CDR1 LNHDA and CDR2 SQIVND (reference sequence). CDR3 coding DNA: TGTGCCAGTAGTGTACAGGGGGCTATAGATACGCAGTATTTT. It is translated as CASSVQGAIDTQYF. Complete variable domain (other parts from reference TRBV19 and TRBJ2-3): DGGITQSPKYLFRKEGQNVTLSCEQNLNHDAMYWYRQDPGQGLRLIYYSQIVNDFQKGDIAEGYSVSREKKESFPLTVTSAQKNPTAFYLCASSVQGAIDTQYFGPGTRLTVL.

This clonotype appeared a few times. CDR3 in amino acids: CASSSPGRNTEAFF. CDR3 bases: TGCGCCAGCAGCAGTCCGGGACGGAATACTGAAGCTTTCTTT. The chain uses TRBV5-1 and TRBJ1-1; D possibly corresponds to TRBD1 (5 bases). With 4 bases removed from V and 5 bases from J, the gap between germline ends came to 15 bases. Germline assignment: CDR1 SGHRS and CDR2 YFSETQ. The CDR3 sequence is 14 residues long.

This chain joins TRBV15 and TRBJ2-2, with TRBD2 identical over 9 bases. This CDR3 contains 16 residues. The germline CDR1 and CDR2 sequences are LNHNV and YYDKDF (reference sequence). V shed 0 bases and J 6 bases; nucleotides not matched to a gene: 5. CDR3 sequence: CATSREERGAAGELFF. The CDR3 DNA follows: TGTGCCACCAGCAGAGAGGAGCGGGGGGCGGCCGGGGAGCTGTTTTTT. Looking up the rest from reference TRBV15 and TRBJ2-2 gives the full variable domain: DAMVIQNPRYQVTQFGKPVTLSCSQTLNHNVMYWYQQKSSQAPKLLFHYYDKDFNNEADTPDNFQSRRPNTSFCFLDIRSPGLGDTAMYLCATSREERGAAGELFFGEGSRLTVL.

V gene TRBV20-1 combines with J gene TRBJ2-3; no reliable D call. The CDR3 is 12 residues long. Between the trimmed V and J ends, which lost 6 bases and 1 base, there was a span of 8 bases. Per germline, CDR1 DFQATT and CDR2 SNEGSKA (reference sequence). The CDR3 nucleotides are TGCAGTGCCGCCGAAGGCACAGATACGCAGTATTTT. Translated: CSAAEGTDTQYF.